One and the same sample provided the 15 T cell receptor beta chains below, sequenced in a study of identical twins. TCRdb reanalysed the 5' RACE reads using MiXCR and keeps one entry per CDR3 protein. The sample has a few hundred thousand distinct CDR3 sequences, nearly 10% seen once; the top ten hold roughly 3%. The sample was also reused in another study, on yellow fever vaccine responses in identical twins.

Sample: PBMCs. The receptors here all came from a woman aged 18 to 35 in good health.

This clonotype was picked up a small number of times. V and J are TRBV10-3 and TRBJ1-2; no definite D call. Germline lookup yields CDR1 ENHRY and CDR2 SYGVKD. V was clipped by 4 bases and J by 7 bases, with 19 bases between them. The CDR3 spans 15 residues. The DNA of the CDR3 is TGTGCCATCAGTGGGGGTCCTGGGGAGATGAGTGGCTACACCTTC. Its protein is CAISGGPGEMSGYTF.

This clonotype was counted at least ten times. The chain has TRBV20-1 and TRBJ2-3, with D perhaps assigned TRBD1 or TRBD2 (5 bases each). This CDR3 has 15 amino acids. Trimming took off 5 bases at V and 6 bases at J, with 21 bases between the two ends. The germline CDR1 and CDR2 sequences are DFQATT and SNEGSKA (reference sequence). CDR3 nucleotide sequence: TGCAGTGCTCCTTCGTTAAGAGGGGACGGCGATACGCAGTATTTT. Its protein is CSAPSLRGDGDTQYF.

In this sample, this clonotype turned up many times. The chain carries TRBV6-2 or TRBV6-3 and TRBJ2-7; 7 bases match TRBD2. The CDR3 is 15 amino acids. CDR1 is MNHEY, CDR2 SVGEGT, per germline. Losses at the gene ends were 0 bases for V and 7 bases for J; bases not matched to a gene: 9. DNA of the CDR3: TGTGCCAGCAGTTACTCTACGACGGGAGCGGGAGAGCAGTACTTC. Protein product: CASSYSTTGAGEQYF.

This chain joins TRBV6-5 and TRBJ2-7; 7 nucleotides agree with TRBD1. V was pared by 0 bases and J by 4 bases, with 0 bases of the junction left unmatched. Germline V CDR1 and CDR2: MNHEY, SVGAGI. There are 13 residues in the CDR3. The CDR3 coding sequence is TGTGCCAGCAGTTACTCGGACAGGTACGAGCAGTACTTC. It yields the protein CASSYSDRYEQYF.

The gene calls are TRBV5-1 and TRBJ2-3, with D unresolved. Trimming stripped 4 bases from V and 1 base from J, with 16 bases between. This CDR3 has 16 amino acids. The germline V gene encodes CDR1 SGHRS and CDR2 YFSETQ. CDR3 in amino acids: CASSPPLTAGTDTQYF. The CDR3 DNA is TGCGCCAGCAGCCCCCCCCTAACGGCGGGCACAGATACGCAGTATTTT. Filled out from reference TRBV5-1 and TRBJ2-3, the complete variable domain reads KAGVTQTPRYLIKTRGQQVTLSCSPISGHRSVSWYQQTPGQGLQFLFEYFSETQRNKGNFPGRFSGRQFSNSRSEMNVSTLELGDSALYLCASSPPLTAGTDTQYFGPGTRLTVL.

The chain carries TRBV7-8 and TRBJ2-5, with D perhaps being TRBD1 or TRBD2 (6 bases each). CDR3 size: 15 residues. CDR1 and CDR2 (germline): SGHVS, FQNEAQ. V lost 2 bases and J 5 bases, leaving 15 bases between the germline ends. As DNA, the CDR3 is TGTGCCAGCAGCTTAACCCCATTCGGGGGCGAGACCCAGTACTTC. Protein: CASSLTPFGGETQYF.

V usage is TRBV30 and J usage is TRBJ2-5; TRBD1 or TRBD2 may be the D gene (6 bases each). This CDR3 contains 12 residues. Per the germline V gene, CDR1 is GTSNPN and CDR2 is SVGIG (reference sequence). V gave up 7 bases and J gave up 2 bases, with 11 bases separating them. This CDR3 is CASGATQETQYF. CDR3 bases: TGTGCCTCGGGGGCTACTCAAGAGACCCAGTACTTC.

V is TRBV4-3 and J is TRBJ2-3; 12 bases match TRBD1. In germline, CDR1 is LGHNA, CDR2 YSLEER. The V gene end was trimmed by 0 bases and the J gene end by 4 bases; junction bases not matched to a gene: 11. This CDR3 comprises 19 residues. CDR3 coding DNA: TGCGCCAGCAGCCAAGAACCACCGGGACAGGGGGCCGGGGCAGATACGCAGTATTTT. Its translation: CASSQEPPGQGAGADTQYF.

The J gene is TRBJ2-1, the V gene TRBV20-1; D is possibly TRBD2 (6 bases). The germline gives CDR1 DFQATT, CDR2 SNEGSKA (reference sequence). Trimming pared 3 bases from V and 4 bases from J, leaving 13 bases between. The length of the CDR3 is 14 residues. The CDR3, as DNA: TGCAGTGCTAGGTACGGGGGAGTATACAATGAGCAGTTCTTC. It specifies CSARYGGVYNEQFF.

V usage is TRBV7-9 and J usage is TRBJ2-7, with D uncertain. CDR3 length: 13 residues. CDR1 is SEHNR, CDR2 FQNEAQ, per germline (reference sequence). V was cut by 2 bases and J by 5 bases, with 10 bases left in between. CDR3 coding DNA: TGTGCCAGCAGCTTACCATTCACCGACGAGCAGTACTTC. This encodes CASSLPFTDEQYF.

This clonotype was detected only a few times. This sequence joins TRBV5-1 and TRBJ2-2, with 12 positions matching TRBD2. The CDR3 length is 16 residues. The junction had 6 bases not matched to a gene; V was cut back by 3 bases and J by 6 bases. Germline assignment: CDR1 SGHRS and CDR2 YFSETQ. CDR3 coding DNA: TGCGCCAGCAGCTGGACTAGCGGGAATGGGGCCGGGGAGCTGTTTTTT. It is translated as CASSWTSGNGAGELFF.

The chain uses TRBV6-6 and TRBJ2-7; D is unresolved. Germline lookup yields CDR1 MNHNY and CDR2 SVGAGI (reference sequence). Trimming removed 4 bases at V and 3 bases at J, with 10 bases between. This CDR3 spans 13 amino acids. For the CDR3, the DNA is TGTGCCAGCAGTTCGGTACCCGGCTACGAGCAGTACTTC. Translation gives CASSSVPGYEQYF.

This clonotype has a handful of counts. V usage is TRBV5-6 and J usage is TRBJ1-5, with 8 bases lining up with TRBD1. Trimming took 4 bases from V and 2 from J; bases not matched to a gene: 8. CDR3 length equals 16 residues. The V gene's germline CDR1 is SGHDT and CDR2 YYEEEE. CDR3 loop: CASSGDRGLGNQPQHF. Here the CDR3 DNA reads TGTGCCAGCAGCGGTGACAGGGGCTTGGGCAATCAGCCCCAGCATTTT.

In its sample, this clonotype was seen many times. This sequence joins TRBV6-2 or TRBV6-3 and TRBJ2-5; D unclear. CDR3 length: 20 amino acids. CDR1 and CDR2 (germline): MNHEY, SVGEGT. The V end lost 0 bases, the J end lost 4 bases, and 27 bases lay between the germline ends. The CDR3 nucleotides are TGTGCCAGCAGTTACTCATGGGTTAGTGGAGAGCTCCAGAGGTCAGAGACCCAGTACTTC. Translation gives CASSYSWVSGELQRSETQYF.

The genes are TRBV7-2 and TRBJ2-7, with D possibly TRBD2 on 5 matching bases. Trimming took off 0 bases at V and 2 bases at J, with 8 bases between the two ends. Germline V gene data show CDR1 as SGHTA and CDR2 as FQGNSA. The CDR3 contains 14 residues. DNA for the CDR3: TGTGCCAGCAGCTTAGCAATGGAGGCCTACGAGCAGTACTTC. Amino acids: CASSLAMEAYEQYF.